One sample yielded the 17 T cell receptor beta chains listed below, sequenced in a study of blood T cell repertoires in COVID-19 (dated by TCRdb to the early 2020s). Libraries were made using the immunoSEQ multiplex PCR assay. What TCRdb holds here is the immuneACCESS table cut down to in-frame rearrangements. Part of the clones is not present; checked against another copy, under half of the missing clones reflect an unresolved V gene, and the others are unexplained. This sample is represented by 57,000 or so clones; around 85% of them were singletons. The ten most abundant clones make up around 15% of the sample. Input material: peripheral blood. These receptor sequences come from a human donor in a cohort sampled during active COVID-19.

In DNA form, the CDR3 reads TGTGCCAGTATCGCGACAGGTCGTAGCAATCAGCCCCAGCATTTT. Translation gives CASIATGRSNQPQHF. The chain links TRBV19 to TRBJ1-5, with D maybe TRBD1 (6 bases). There are 15 residues in the CDR3. V was pared by 7 bases and J by 0 bases, with 13 bases between. From germline, CDR1 is LNHDA and CDR2 SQIVND (reference sequence).

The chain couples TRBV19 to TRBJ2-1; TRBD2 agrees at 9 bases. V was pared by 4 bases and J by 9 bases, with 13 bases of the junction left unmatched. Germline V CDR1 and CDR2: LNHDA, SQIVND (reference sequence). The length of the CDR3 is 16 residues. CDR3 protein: CASSTVTAGGLGEQFF. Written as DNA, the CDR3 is TGTGCCAGTAGTACGGTGACGGCGGGAGGGCTGGGTGAGCAGTTCTTC.

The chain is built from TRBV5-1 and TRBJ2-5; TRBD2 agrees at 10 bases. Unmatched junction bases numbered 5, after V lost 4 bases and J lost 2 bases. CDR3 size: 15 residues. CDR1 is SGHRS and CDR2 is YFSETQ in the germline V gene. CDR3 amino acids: CASSTSTSGQETQYF. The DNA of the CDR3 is TGCGCCAGCAGCACCTCGACTAGCGGGCAAGAGACCCAGTACTTC.

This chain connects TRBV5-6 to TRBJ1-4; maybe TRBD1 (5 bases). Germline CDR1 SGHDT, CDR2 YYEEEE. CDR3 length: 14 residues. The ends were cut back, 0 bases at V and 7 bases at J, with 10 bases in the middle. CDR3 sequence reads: CASSLAGLGEKLFF. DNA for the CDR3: TGTGCCAGCAGCTTGGCAGGGTTAGGTGAAAAACTGTTTTTT. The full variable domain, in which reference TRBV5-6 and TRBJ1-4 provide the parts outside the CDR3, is DAGVTQSPTHLIKTRGQQVTLRCSPKSGHDTVSWYQQALGQGPQFIFQYYEEEERQRGNFPDRFSGHQFPNYSSELNVNALLLGDSALYLCASSLAGLGEKLFFGSGTQLSVL.

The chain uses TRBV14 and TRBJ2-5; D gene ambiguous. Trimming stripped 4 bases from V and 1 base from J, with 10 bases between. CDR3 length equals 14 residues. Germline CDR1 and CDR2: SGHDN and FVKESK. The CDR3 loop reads CASSRDSIQETQYF. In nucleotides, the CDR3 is TGTGCCAGCAGCCGCGACTCAATCCAAGAGACCCAGTACTTC.

The CDR3 loop is CASTRTASTDTQYF. The CDR3 DNA reads as TGTGCCAGCACCCGGACAGCTAGCACAGATACGCAGTATTTT. The chain carries TRBV6-5 and TRBJ2-3; a weak D match, TRBD1 (6 bases). The V end was cut by 7 bases, the J end by 0 bases, with 11 bases between. Germline V gene sequence: CDR1 MNHEY, CDR2 SVGAGI. The CDR3 extends over 14 amino acids.

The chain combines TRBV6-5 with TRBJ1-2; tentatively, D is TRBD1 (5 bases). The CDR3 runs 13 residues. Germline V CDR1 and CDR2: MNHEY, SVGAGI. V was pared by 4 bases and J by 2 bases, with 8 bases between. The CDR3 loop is CASSWGLNYGYTF. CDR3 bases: TGTGCCAGCAGTTGGGGCCTGAACTATGGCTACACCTTC.

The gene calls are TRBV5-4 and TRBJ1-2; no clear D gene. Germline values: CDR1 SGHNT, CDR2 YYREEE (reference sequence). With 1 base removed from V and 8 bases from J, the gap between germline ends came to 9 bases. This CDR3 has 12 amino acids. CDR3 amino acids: CASSLNGAGYTF. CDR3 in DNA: TGTGCCAGCAGCTTGAACGGAGCCGGCTACACCTTC.

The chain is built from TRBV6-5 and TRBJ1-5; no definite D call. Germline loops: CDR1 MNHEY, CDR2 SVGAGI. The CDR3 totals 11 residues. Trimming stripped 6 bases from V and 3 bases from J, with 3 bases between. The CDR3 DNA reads TGTGCCAGCAGCTACAATCAGCCCCAGCATTTT. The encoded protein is CASSYNQPQHF.

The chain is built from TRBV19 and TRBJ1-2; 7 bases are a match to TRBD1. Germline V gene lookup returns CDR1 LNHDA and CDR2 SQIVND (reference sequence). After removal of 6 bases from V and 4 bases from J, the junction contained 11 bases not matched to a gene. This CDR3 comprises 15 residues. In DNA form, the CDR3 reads TGTGCCAGTAGGAGAATCGACAGGGAGGCCTATGGCTACACCTTC. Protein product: CASRRIDREAYGYTF.

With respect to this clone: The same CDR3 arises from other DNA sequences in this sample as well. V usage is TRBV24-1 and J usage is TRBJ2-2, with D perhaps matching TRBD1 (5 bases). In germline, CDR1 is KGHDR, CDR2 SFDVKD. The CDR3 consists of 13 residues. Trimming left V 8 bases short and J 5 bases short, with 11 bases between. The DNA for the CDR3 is TGTGCCACCAAGGCAGGGAATACCGGGGAGCTGTTTTTT. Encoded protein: CATKAGNTGELFF.

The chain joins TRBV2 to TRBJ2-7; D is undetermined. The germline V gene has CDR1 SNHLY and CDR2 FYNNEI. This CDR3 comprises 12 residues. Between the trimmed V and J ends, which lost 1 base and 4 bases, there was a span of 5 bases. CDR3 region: CASSEGGYEQYF. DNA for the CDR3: TGTGCCAGCAGTGAAGGCGGTTACGAGCAGTACTTC.

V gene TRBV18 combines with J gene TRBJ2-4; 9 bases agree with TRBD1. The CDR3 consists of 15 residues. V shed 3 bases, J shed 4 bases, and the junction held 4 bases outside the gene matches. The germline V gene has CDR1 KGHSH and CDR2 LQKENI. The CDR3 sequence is CASSPGQGGKNIQYF. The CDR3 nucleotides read TGTGCCAGCTCACCGGGACAGGGCGGGAAAAACATTCAGTACTTC. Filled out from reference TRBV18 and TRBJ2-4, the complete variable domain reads NAGVMQNPRHLVRRRGQEARLRCSPMKGHSHVYWYRQLPEEGLKFMVYLQKENIIDESGMPKERFSAEFPKEGPSILRIQQVVRGDSAAYFCASSPGQGGKNIQYFGAGTRLSVL.

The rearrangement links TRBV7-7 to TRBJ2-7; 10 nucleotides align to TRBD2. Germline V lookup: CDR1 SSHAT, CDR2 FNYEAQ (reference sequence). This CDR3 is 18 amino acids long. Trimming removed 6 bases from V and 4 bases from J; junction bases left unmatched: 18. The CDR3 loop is CASRPLGLSGRAGYEQYF. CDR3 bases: TGTGCCAGCAGACCGCTGGGTCTGAGCGGGAGGGCCGGTTACGAGCAGTACTTC.

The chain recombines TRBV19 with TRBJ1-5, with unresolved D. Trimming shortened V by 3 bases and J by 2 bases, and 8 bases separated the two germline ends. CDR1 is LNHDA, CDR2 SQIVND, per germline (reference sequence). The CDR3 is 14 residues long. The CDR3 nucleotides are TGTGCCAGTAGTATTCGGGGAGGCAATCAGCCCCAGCATTTT. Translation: CASSIRGGNQPQHF.

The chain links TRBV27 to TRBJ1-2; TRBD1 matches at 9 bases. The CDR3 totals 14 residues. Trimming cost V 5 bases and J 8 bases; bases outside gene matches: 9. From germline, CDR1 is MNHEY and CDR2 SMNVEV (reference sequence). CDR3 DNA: TGTGCCAGCAGTATGGGACAGGGTGTGCGGGGCTACACCTTC. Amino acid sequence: CASSMGQGVRGYTF.

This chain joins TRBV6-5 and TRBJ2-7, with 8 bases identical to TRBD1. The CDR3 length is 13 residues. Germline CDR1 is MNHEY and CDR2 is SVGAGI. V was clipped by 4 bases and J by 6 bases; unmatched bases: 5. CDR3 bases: TGTGCCAGCAGTTTCGGACAGGGAGGCGAGCAGTACTTC. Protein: CASSFGQGGEQYF.